Each of the 28 T cell receptor beta chains below was sequenced from the same sample in a study of radiotherapy plus CTLA-4 blockade in lung cancer. Sequenced by immunoSEQ multiplex PCR; TCRdb stores in-frame clones only, minus some. This sample carries approximately 67,000 clones, about 85% of them seen once, and the ten largest clones take roughly 4%. Source: peripheral blood, taken from a patient treated with radiotherapy plus ipilimumab. The receptors stem from a human donor with non-small cell lung cancer who had a partial response to radiotherapy plus ipilimumab.

The chain carries TRBV18 and TRBJ2-3; D might be TRBD1 (5 bases). CDR1 KGHSH and CDR2 LQKENI come from the germline V gene. This CDR3 spans 14 amino acids. The V end was cut by 2 bases, the J end by 7 bases, with 13 bases between. The CDR3 is CASSPYSKGNTQYF. For the CDR3, the DNA is TGTGCCAGCTCACCATACTCAAAGGGGAATACGCAGTATTTT.

J is TRBJ2-5 and V is TRBV6-1; TRBD1 matches 7 bases. The CDR3 consists of 14 residues. The germline V gene encodes CDR1 MNHNS and CDR2 SASEGT. Losses at the gene ends were 8 bases for V and 5 bases for J; bases not matched to a gene: 11. The CDR3 region has the DNA TGTGCCAGCGACAGGGACCTTACCCGGGAGACCCAGTACTTC. This gives the protein CASDRDLTRETQYF.

The chain employs TRBV27 and TRBJ1-2, with D possibly being TRBD1 (6 bases). This CDR3 region has 13 residues. Trimming took off 7 bases at V and 0 bases at J, with 9 bases between the two ends. Germline V gene sequence: CDR1 MNHEY, CDR2 SMNVEV (reference sequence). CDR3 loop: CASKDRSNYGYTF. The CDR3 DNA is TGTGCCAGCAAAGACAGGTCTAACTATGGCTACACCTTC.

The CDR3 spells CASSWSGAEETQYF. The CDR3 DNA reads as TGCGCCAGCAGCTGGAGTGGGGCAGAAGAGACCCAGTACTTC. V usage is TRBV4-1 and J usage is TRBJ2-5, with D perhaps matching TRBD1 (5 bases). The V gene's germline CDR1 is MGHRA and CDR2 YSYEKL. Trimming shortened V by 5 bases and J by 3 bases, and 13 bases separated the two germline ends. This CDR3 spans 14 amino acids.

The V and J genes are TRBV11-2 and TRBJ1-1; D possibly corresponds to TRBD1 (5 bases). The CDR3 contains 14 residues. V shed 4 bases and J shed 6 bases, with 15 bases lying between them. In germline, CDR1 is SGHAT, CDR2 FQNNGV. CDR3 bases: TGTGCCAGCAGCTCCCCCGTTCGGGGGGCTGAAGCTTTCTTT. It encodes CASSSPVRGAEAFF.

This chain connects TRBV7-9 to TRBJ2-5, with 7 nucleotides matching TRBD1. V dropped 5 bases and J dropped 5; count of bases not matched to a gene: 14. The CDR3 consists of 16 residues. CDR1 SEHNR and CDR2 FQNEAQ come from the germline V gene (reference sequence). CDR3 coding DNA: TGTGCCAGCAGCACACGAACAGACAGGGTCCGGGAGACCCAGTACTTC. As protein: CASSTRTDRVRETQYF.

V is TRBV28 and J is TRBJ2-7; 11 nucleotides match TRBD1. The CDR3 spans 15 residues. V shed 8 bases and J 3 bases; nucleotides not matched to a gene: 9. Germline CDR1 MDHEN, CDR2 SYDVKM. Here the CDR3 reads CASCPGTGGYYEQYF. DNA for the CDR3: TGTGCCAGCTGCCCCGGGACAGGGGGGTACTACGAGCAGTACTTC.

This chain joins TRBV28 and TRBJ1-2, with 12 bases matching TRBD1. The CDR3 consists of 14 residues. V lost 4 bases and J lost 7; bases outside the gene matches: 4. Germline V CDR1 and CDR2: MDHEN, SYDVKM. CDR3 nucleotides: TGTGCCAGCAGTTGGGGACAGGGGGCGCGTGGCTACACCTTC. It specifies CASSWGQGARGYTF.

The V call is TRBV28, the J call TRBJ1-2, with 10 bases fitting TRBD1. With 7 bases clipped from V and 4 bases from J, the junction kept 9 bases outside the gene matches. The germline CDR1 and CDR2 sequences are MDHEN and SYDVKM. CDR3 length: 15 residues. Here the CDR3 reads CASTQPGTGAYGYTF. In nucleotides, the CDR3 is TGTGCCAGCACCCAACCCGGGACAGGGGCCTATGGCTACACCTTC.

The sample holds one count of this clone. V is TRBV9 and J is TRBJ1-5, with TRBD1 matching 11 bases. Germline V gene data show CDR1 as SGDLS and CDR2 as YYNGEE. Trimming cost V 3 bases and J 6 bases; bases outside gene matches: 2. The length of the CDR3 is 14 residues. This CDR3 is CASSGTGGVQPQHF. In DNA, the CDR3 is TGTGCCAGCAGCGGGACAGGGGGCGTTCAGCCCCAGCATTTT.

In DNA, the CDR3 is TGTGCCAGCAGTTTGCGGCAACAGGGGATTACCTATGGCTACACCTTC. Its protein is CASSLRQQGITYGYTF. This chain links TRBV28 with TRBJ1-2; 7 bases line up with TRBD1. J lost 4 bases, V lost 3 bases, and 11 bases had no gene match. CDR1 MDHEN and CDR2 SYDVKM come from the germline V gene. The CDR3 is made up of 16 amino acids.

The rearrangement links TRBV7-7 to TRBJ2-7; D gene uncertain. This CDR3 has 13 residues. With 2 bases removed from V and 4 bases from J, the gap between germline ends came to 9 bases. CDR1 and CDR2 (germline): SSHAT, FNYEAQ (reference sequence). CDR3 amino acids: CASSLSLGYEQYF. In nucleotides, the CDR3 is TGTGCCAGCAGCTTATCCCTCGGGTACGAGCAGTACTTC.

The CDR3 loop is CAWSPGQGRSEAFF. In DNA, the CDR3 is TGTGCCTGGAGTCCGGGACAGGGACGATCTGAAGCTTTCTTT. The genes are TRBV30 and TRBJ1-1, with TRBD1 identical over 9 bases. This CDR3 is 14 amino acids long. Trimming removed 2 bases from V and 6 bases from J; junction bases left unmatched: 7. Germline V CDR1 and CDR2: GTSNPN, SVGIG (reference sequence). Using reference TRBV30 and TRBJ1-1 for the parts outside the CDR3, the full variable domain is SQTIHQWPATLVQPVGSPLSLECTVEGTSNPNLYWYRQAAGRGLQLLFYSVGIGQISSEVPQNLSASRPQDRQFILSSKKLLLSDSGFYLCAWSPGQGRSEAFFGQGTRLTVV.

This chain joins TRBV19 and TRBJ1-5; 7 positions match TRBD1. This CDR3 has 14 amino acids. CDR1 is LNHDA and CDR2 is SQIVND in the germline V gene (reference sequence). J gave up 3 bases and V 5 bases, and 4 bases lay outside the gene matches. In nucleotides, the CDR3 is TGTGCCAGTAGTCCGACAGGGAACAATCAGCCCCAGCATTTT. It codes for CASSPTGNNQPQHF.

The chain combines TRBV28 with TRBJ2-2; 8 bases align to TRBD2. CDR1 and CDR2 (germline): MDHEN, SYDVKM. The CDR3 runs 14 residues. J lost 6 bases, V lost 8 bases, and 8 bases had no gene match. The CDR3 here is CASCPGLVPGELFF. The CDR3 nucleotides read TGTGCCAGCTGTCCGGGACTAGTACCCGGGGAGCTGTTTTTT.

This chain connects TRBV2 to TRBJ2-6; the match to TRBD1 covers 8 bases. The ends lost 7 bases at V and 4 bases at J; junction bases unmatched: 6. Germline loops: CDR1 SNHLY, CDR2 FYNNEI. This CDR3 region has 15 residues. DNA of the CDR3: TGTGCCAGCAATCAGGGGGCGGGAGGGGCCAACGTCCTGACTTTC. Translating it yields CASNQGAGGANVLTF.

This clone was counted a single time. The J gene is TRBJ2-2, the V gene TRBV5-1, with D maybe TRBD2 (5 bases). Trimming left V 0 bases short and J 0 bases short, with 9 bases between. The CDR3 runs to 16 residues. Germline V gene data show CDR1 as SGHRS and CDR2 as YFSETQ. CDR3 in DNA: TGCGCCAGCAGCTTGGTGGGCGGGCCGAACACCGGGGAGCTGTTTTTT. Protein sequence: CASSLVGGPNTGELFF.

The chain links TRBV6-5 to TRBJ2-5; D not certain. V lost 3 bases, J lost 5 bases, and 4 bases lay in between. Per the germline V gene, CDR1 is MNHEY and CDR2 is SVGAGI. The CDR3 contains 11 residues. The CDR3: CASSYQETQYF. The DNA for the CDR3 is TGTGCCAGCAGTTATCAGGAGACCCAGTACTTC.

This clone was recorded a few times. V usage is TRBV11-1 and J usage is TRBJ2-7; 7 nucleotides line up with TRBD2. V shed 5 bases, J shed 5 bases, and the junction held 9 bases outside the gene matches. There are 14 residues in the CDR3. Per the germline V gene, CDR1 is SGHAT and CDR2 is FQDESV (reference sequence). The DNA for the CDR3 is TGTGCCAGCAGCGCCGGAAGTGGGGGGGACGAGCAGTACTTC. Translated: CASSAGSGGDEQYF.

This sequence joins TRBV5-6 and TRBJ2-5, with 7 bases matching TRBD1. The length of the CDR3 is 16 residues. CDR1 and CDR2 (germline): SGHDT, YYEEEE. The ends lost 2 bases at V and 5 bases at J; junction bases unmatched: 12. The CDR3 is CASSFGQDPRRETQYF. The CDR3 nucleotides read TGTGCCAGCAGCTTTGGACAGGACCCACGCCGGGAGACCCAGTACTTC. Filled out from reference TRBV5-6 and TRBJ2-5, the complete variable domain reads DAGVTQSPTHLIKTRGQQVTLRCSPKSGHDTVSWYQQALGQGPQFIFQYYEEEERQRGNFPDRFSGHQFPNYSSELNVNALLLGDSALYLCASSFGQDPRRETQYFGPGTRLLVL.

The CDR3 loop reads CAWSVQGGNTIYF. In nucleotides, the CDR3 is TGTGCCTGGAGTGTACAGGGTGGGAACACCATATATTTT. The rearrangement uses TRBV30 and TRBJ1-3, with TRBD1 as a possible D gene (6 bases). From germline, CDR1 is GTSNPN and CDR2 SVGIG (reference sequence). Deletions cut 0 bases from V and 7 bases from J, with 10 bases between. This CDR3 contains 13 residues.

The genes are TRBV5-1 and TRBJ1-1, with 8 bases matching TRBD1. This CDR3 region has 14 residues. Per germline, CDR1 SGHRS and CDR2 YFSETQ. J was trimmed by 6 bases and V by 5 bases; bases with no gene match: 9. The CDR3 bases are TGCGCCAGCAGACAGGGACAGGAGGCGGCTGAAGCTTTCTTT. Protein: CASRQGQEAAEAFF.

The chain joins TRBV18 to TRBJ2-5, with a possible D match to TRBD1 (5 bases). The CDR3 length is 16 residues. With 2 bases removed from V and 2 bases from J, the gap between germline ends came to 15 bases. Germline V lookup: CDR1 KGHSH, CDR2 LQKENI. For the CDR3, the DNA is TGTGCCAGCTCACCAAATGCGAGACAGCTACAAGAGACCCAGTACTTC. This sequence encodes CASSPNARQLQETQYF.

This clone was seen only once. J is TRBJ1-3 and V is TRBV28; 7 bases are a match to TRBD1. The length of the CDR3 is 17 residues. Germline CDR1 and CDR2: MDHEN and SYDVKM. V lost 5 bases and J lost 0; bases outside the gene matches: 10. CDR3 sequence: CASSTRTGQNSGNTIYF. As DNA, the CDR3 is TGTGCCAGCAGTACCCGGACAGGCCAGAACTCTGGAAACACCATATATTTT.

The chain carries TRBV4-2 and TRBJ2-6; D ambiguous. There are 17 residues in the CDR3. Trimming pared 0 bases from V and 0 bases from J, leaving 9 bases between. CDR1 LGHNA and CDR2 YNFKEQ come from the germline V gene. CDR3 bases: TGTGCCAGCAGCCAAGATTTGGGCTTCTCTGGGGCCAACGTCCTGACTTTC. This sequence encodes CASSQDLGFSGANVLTF.

This clone was seen only once. The V gene is TRBV19, the J gene TRBJ2-1; 9 bases map to TRBD2. The CDR3 runs to 16 residues. CDR1 is LNHDA, CDR2 SQIVND, per germline (reference sequence). Losses at the gene ends were 5 bases for V and 6 bases for J; bases not matched to a gene: 11. The CDR3 sequence: CASSPTSAGGFNEQFF. CDR3 coding DNA: TGTGCCAGTAGTCCCACTAGCGCGGGAGGGTTCAATGAGCAGTTCTTC.

The gene calls are TRBV5-1 and TRBJ2-3; the D gene is possibly TRBD2 (5 bases). The CDR3 has 15 amino acids. Germline CDR1 and CDR2: SGHRS and YFSETQ. Trimming shortened V by 1 base and J by 2 bases, and 11 bases separated the two germline ends. The CDR3 region has the DNA TGCGCCAGCAGCTTGTCTGACTATTCCACAGATACGCAGTATTTT. Protein: CASSLSDYSTDTQYF.

CDR3 coding DNA: TGTGCCAGCAGCTTAAGTTCGGCAGGGGGCATGGAGACCCAGTACTTC. This gives the protein CASSLSSAGGMETQYF. This chain joins TRBV7-6 and TRBJ2-5; 8 bases fit TRBD1. V dropped 2 bases and J dropped 5; count of bases not matched to a gene: 10. Per germline, CDR1 SGHVS and CDR2 FNYEAQ. CDR3 size: 16 residues.